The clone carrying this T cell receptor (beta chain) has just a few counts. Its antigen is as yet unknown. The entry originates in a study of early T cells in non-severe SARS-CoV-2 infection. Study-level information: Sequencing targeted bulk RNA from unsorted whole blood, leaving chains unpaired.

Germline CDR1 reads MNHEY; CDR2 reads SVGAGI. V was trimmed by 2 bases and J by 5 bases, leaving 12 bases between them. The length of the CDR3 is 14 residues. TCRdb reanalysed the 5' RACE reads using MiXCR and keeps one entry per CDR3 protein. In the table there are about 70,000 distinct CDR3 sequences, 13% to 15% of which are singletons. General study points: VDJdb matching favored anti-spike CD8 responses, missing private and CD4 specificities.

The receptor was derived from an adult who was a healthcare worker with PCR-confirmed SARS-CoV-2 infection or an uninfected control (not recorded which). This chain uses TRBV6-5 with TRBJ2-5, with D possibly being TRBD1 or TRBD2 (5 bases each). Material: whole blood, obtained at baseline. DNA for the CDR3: TGTGCCAGCAGTTACGGGAACAGGAGGGAGACCCAGTACTTC. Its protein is CASSYGNRRETQYF.